These 20 T cell receptor beta chains share one sample of origin, sequenced in a study of blood T cell repertoires in COVID-19. Repertoires were generated with immunoSEQ multiplex PCR, while TCRdb's copy carries only in-frame clones and drops some. The sample lists approximately 170,000 clones, under 85% occurring once. The specimen sequenced was peripheral blood. These receptor sequences come from a man aged 65 to 79 who had recovered from COVID-19.

V gene TRBV7-3 combines with J gene TRBJ2-3; D is unresolved. Deletions cut 5 bases from V and 4 bases from J, with 10 bases between. The CDR3 is 13 residues long. The germline V gene encodes CDR1 SGHTA and CDR2 FQGTGA. CDR3 nucleotides: TGTGCCAGCAGCCGCGGATTCGCAGATACGCAGTATTTT. Translation gives CASSRGFADTQYF.

This chain uses TRBV7-2 with TRBJ2-1; 11 bases agree with TRBD2. The trim removed 7 bases at V and 4 bases at J, leaving 9 bases unmatched. Germline values: CDR1 SGHTA, CDR2 FQGNSA. This CDR3 has 16 amino acids. DNA of the CDR3: TGTGCCAGCAACCGGGGTGGGACTAGCGGATACAATGAGCAGTTCTTC. It encodes CASNRGGTSGYNEQFF.

The chain combines TRBV10-2 with TRBJ1-2; TRBD1 matches 7 bases. With V trimmed by 2 bases and J by 5 bases, 5 bases remained unmatched. Germline V gene sequence: CDR1 WSHSY, CDR2 SAAADI. The CDR3 contains 14 residues. Written as DNA, the CDR3 is TGCGCCAGCAGTGAGAGGACAGGCGGGTATGGCTACACCTTC. Residues: CASSERTGGYGYTF.

The V gene is TRBV11-2, the J gene TRBJ1-1; no clear D. Germline-derived CDR1 and CDR2 are SGHAT and FQNNGV. CDR3 length: 13 amino acids. Trimming took off 1 base at V and 10 bases at J, with 13 bases between the two ends. The CDR3 DNA is TGTGCCAGCAGCTTAGGACGACCTAGAGGAGCTTTCTTT. This encodes CASSLGRPRGAFF.

This chain uses TRBV2 with TRBJ1-4; a weak D match, TRBD1 (6 bases). The CDR3 loop spans 15 amino acids. The germline gives CDR1 SNHLY, CDR2 FYNNEI. V shed 6 bases and J shed 7 bases, with 18 bases lying between them. The CDR3 DNA follows: TGTGCCAGCAGGCAAGCGGGGGGCATGGTTGAAAAACTGTTTTTT. Protein sequence: CASRQAGGMVEKLFF.

The chain combines TRBV5-6 with TRBJ2-7, with 11 positions matching TRBD1. The CDR3 sequence is 16 residues long. Germline V CDR1 and CDR2: SGHDT, YYEEEE. V lost 2 bases and J lost 1; bases outside the gene matches: 5. The CDR3 DNA sequence: TGTGCCAGCAGCTTTTGGACAGGGGGCCCTTCCTACGAGCAGTACTTC. It specifies CASSFWTGGPSYEQYF. Full variable domain (missing parts from reference TRBV5-6 and TRBJ2-7): DAGVTQSPTHLIKTRGQQVTLRCSPKSGHDTVSWYQQALGQGPQFIFQYYEEEERQRGNFPDRFSGHQFPNYSSELNVNALLLGDSALYLCASSFWTGGPSYEQYFGPGTRLTVT.

The V gene is TRBV27, the J gene TRBJ1-5; D may be TRBD1 (6 bases). Trimming left V 6 bases short and J 5 bases short, with 17 bases between. The CDR3 runs 15 residues. Per germline, CDR1 MNHEY and CDR2 SMNVEV (reference sequence). The CDR3 sequence: CASRPIGQKDQPQHF. CDR3 DNA: TGTGCCAGCAGACCGATTGGACAGAAAGATCAGCCCCAGCATTTT.

The chain has TRBV6-1 and TRBJ1-3, with 7 nucleotides matching TRBD1. The CDR3 consists of 15 residues. Looked up from germline, CDR1 is MNHNS and CDR2 is SASEGT. V shed 2 bases and J 1 base; nucleotides not matched to a gene: 2. CDR3 bases: TGTGCCAGCAGTGAAATCAGGGGGTCTGGAAACACCATATATTTT. It specifies CASSEIRGSGNTIYF.

This sequence joins TRBV6-1 and TRBJ1-5; possibly TRBD1 for D (6 bases). Germline V gene lookup returns CDR1 MNHNS and CDR2 SASEGT. Trimming removed 2 bases at V and 1 base at J, with 15 bases between. The CDR3 is 17 residues long. CDR3 residues: CASSELPGVMSNQPQHF. DNA for the CDR3: TGTGCCAGCAGTGAACTCCCAGGGGTTATGAGCAATCAGCCCCAGCATTTT.

This sequence joins TRBV5-1 and TRBJ2-2, with D tentatively TRBD1 (5 bases). This CDR3 has 15 amino acids. Trimming pared 8 bases from V and 2 bases from J, leaving 16 bases between. Per germline, CDR1 SGHRS and CDR2 YFSETQ. CDR3 coding DNA: TGCGCCAGTAATCTTTGGCAGGGTAACACCGGGGAGCTGTTTTTT. It specifies CASNLWQGNTGELFF.

This clone was seen once. Here the CDR3 DNA reads TGTGCCAGCAGTCCGAGACTAGCGGAAGAGCAGTACTTC. Translated, it gives CASSPRLAEEQYF. The chain uses TRBV6-2 or TRBV6-3 and TRBJ2-7, with 9 bases matching TRBD2. The germline gives CDR1 MNHEY, CDR2 SVGEGT. The length of the CDR3 is 13 residues. Trimming cost V 5 bases and J 7 bases; bases outside gene matches: 6.

The V gene is TRBV7-2, the J gene TRBJ2-1; weak D call: TRBD2 (5 bases). Germline V gene sequence: CDR1 SGHTA, CDR2 FQGNSA. The CDR3 runs to 11 residues. Deletions cut 5 bases from V and 9 bases from J, with 8 bases between. The CDR3: CASSNSVEQFF. CDR3 DNA: TGTGCCAGCAGCAATAGCGTTGAGCAGTTCTTC.

This chain joins TRBV7-9 and TRBJ1-5; D gene ambiguous. The CDR3 totals 13 residues. Germline values: CDR1 SEHNR, CDR2 FQNEAQ (reference sequence). The V end lost 2 bases, the J end lost 5 bases, and 7 bases lay between the germline ends. Here the CDR3 DNA reads TGTGCCAGCAGCTTAATGGGCGATCAGCCCCAGCATTTT. It yields the protein CASSLMGDQPQHF.

The genes are TRBV7-2 and TRBJ2-5, with D uncertain. The length of the CDR3 is 15 residues. Germline CDR1 reads SGHTA; CDR2 reads FQGNSA. The V and J ends lost 4 bases and 0 bases respectively, with 12 bases between them. The DNA of the CDR3 is TGTGCCAGCAGCTATAGTCCGGTAGACCAAGAGACCCAGTACTTC. Residues: CASSYSPVDQETQYF.

This clone has just one count. The V and J genes are TRBV5-1 and TRBJ2-5; maybe TRBD1 (6 bases). The V end was cut by 4 bases, the J end by 1 base, with 14 bases between. Germline values: CDR1 SGHRS, CDR2 YFSETQ. The CDR3 has 15 amino acids. The CDR3 sequence: CASSQTGTIQETQYF. In DNA, the CDR3 is TGCGCCAGCAGCCAAACCGGGACAATCCAAGAGACCCAGTACTTC. Variable domain in full (rest from reference TRBV5-1 and TRBJ2-5): KAGVTQTPRYLIKTRGQQVTLSCSPISGHRSVSWYQQTPGQGLQFLFEYFSETQRNKGNFPGRFSGRQFSNSRSEMNVSTLELGDSALYLCASSQTGTIQETQYFGPGTRLLVL.

This clone was observed a handful of times. This rearrangement joins TRBV5-1 to TRBJ2-3; 7 nucleotides agree with TRBD1. V was clipped by 0 bases and J by 0 bases; unmatched bases: 1. Germline values: CDR1 SGHRS, CDR2 YFSETQ. This CDR3 is built from 15 residues. The CDR3 sequence: CASSLDRGSTDTQYF. The CDR3 DNA follows: TGCGCCAGCAGCTTGGACAGGGGCAGCACAGATACGCAGTATTTT.

The chain uses TRBV23-1 and TRBJ1-1, with D uncertain. TRBV23-1 is sorted into the ORF group, with uncertain function. CDR3 length equals 15 residues. V dropped 1 base and J dropped 0 bases, with 9 bases sitting between them. Here the CDR3 reads CASSQWSRLNTEAFF. The DNA of the CDR3 is TGCGCCAGCAGTCAATGGTCCAGGTTGAACACTGAAGCTTTCTTT.

V usage is TRBV3-1 (or the pseudogene TRBV3-2) and J usage is TRBJ2-1, with D perhaps TRBD2 (6 bases). Germline V CDR1 and CDR2: LGHDT, YNNKEL (reference sequence). V was shortened by 0 bases and J by 4 bases, with 16 bases between the two germline ends. The CDR3 is 17 amino acids. CDR3 DNA: TGTGCCAGCAGCCAAGATAGGCGCCGGGAGCAATACAATGAGCAGTTCTTC. It specifies CASSQDRRREQYNEQFF.

The chain couples TRBV30 to TRBJ2-1; TRBD2 matches at 11 bases. CDR3 length: 14 amino acids. CDR1 and CDR2 from the germline V gene are GTSNPN and SVGIG (reference sequence). Trimming took 1 base from V and 5 from J; bases not matched to a gene: 1. Written as DNA, the CDR3 is TGTGCCTGGAGTGGACTAGCGGGAAACAATGAGCAGTTCTTC. Residues: CAWSGLAGNNEQFF.

This sequence joins TRBV27 and TRBJ1-1; possible D gene TRBD1, 6 bases. The V end lost 6 bases, the J end lost 2 bases, and 13 bases lay between the germline ends. The CDR3 spans 14 residues. Germline V gives CDR1 MNHEY, CDR2 SMNVEV (reference sequence). This CDR3 is CASRLQGINTEAFF. Written as DNA, the CDR3 is TGTGCCAGCAGGCTGCAGGGGATTAACACTGAAGCTTTCTTT.